One and the same sample provided the 2 T cell receptor beta chains below, sequenced in a study of OX40 agonist ivuxolimab in advanced cancers. The data were produced by immunoSEQ multiplex PCR, yet TCRdb's version contains in-frame clones alone and is incomplete. The table lists tens of thousands of clones, around 85% of them singletons. The sequences come from CD4+ or CD8+ T cells sorted from blood, collected in a trial of the OX40 agonist ivuxolimab. These receptors were obtained from an adult with an advanced solid tumor such as melanoma, head and neck, liver or kidney cancer.

For the CDR3, the DNA is TGCGCCAGCTTCTCAGCCTGCGGTAATCAGCCCCAGCATTTT. It specifies CASFSACGNQPQHF. This chain uses TRBV4-3 with TRBJ1-5; D gene ambiguous. The CDR3 covers 14 residues. Germline V gene sequence: CDR1 LGHNA, CDR2 YSLEER. V was trimmed by 8 bases and J by 4 bases, leaving 15 bases between them.

In its sample, this clone was seen once. V is TRBV5-1 and J is TRBJ1-2, with 8 bases aligning to TRBD1. This CDR3 contains 14 residues. CDR1 is SGHRS and CDR2 is YFSETQ in the germline V gene. The J segment lost 4 bases and the V segment lost 4 bases, leaving 6 bases of the junction unmatched. This CDR3 reads CASSPTGDGYGYTF. CDR3 DNA sequence: TGCGCCAGCAGCCCGACAGGGGATGGCTATGGCTACACCTTC. Using reference TRBV5-1 and TRBJ1-2 for the parts outside the CDR3, the full variable domain is KAGVTQTPRYLIKTRGQQVTLSCSPISGHRSVSWYQQTPGQGLQFLFEYFSETQRNKGNFPGRFSGRQFSNSRSEMNVSTLELGDSALYLCASSPTGDGYGYTFGSGTRLTVV.